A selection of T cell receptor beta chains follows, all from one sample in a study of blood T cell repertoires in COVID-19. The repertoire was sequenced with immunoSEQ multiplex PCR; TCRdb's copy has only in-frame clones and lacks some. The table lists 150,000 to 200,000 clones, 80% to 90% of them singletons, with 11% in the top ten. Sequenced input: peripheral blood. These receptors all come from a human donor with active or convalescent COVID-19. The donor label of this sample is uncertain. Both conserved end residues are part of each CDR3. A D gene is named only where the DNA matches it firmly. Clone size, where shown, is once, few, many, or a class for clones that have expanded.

cdr3_aa: CASSFFGGDKNIQYF
cdr3_nt: TGTGCCAGCAGCTTTTTTGGAGGGGACAAAAACATTCAGTACTTC
v_call: TRBV5-4
clone_size: .
d_call: .
j_call: TRBJ2-4

cdr3_aa: CASSLDSRNTGELFF
cdr3_nt: TGTGCCAGCAGCTTAGATTCCAGAAACACCGGGGAGCTGTTTTTT
v_call: TRBV7-2
clone_size: .
d_call: .
j_call: TRBJ2-2

cdr3_aa: CASSLASQGIDEQYF
cdr3_nt: TGTGCCAGCAGCTTAGCCTCACAGGGAATCGACGAGCAGTACTTC
v_call: TRBV11-1
clone_size: .
d_call: .
j_call: TRBJ2-7

cdr3_aa: CASSLDRVRSSGNTIYF
cdr3_nt: TGCGCCAGCAGCTTGGACAGGGTACGGTCTTCGGGAAACACCATATATTTT
v_call: TRBV5-1
clone_size: .
d_call: .
j_call: TRBJ1-3

cdr3_aa: CASSLVQGEGYTF
cdr3_nt: TGTGCCAGCAGTTTAGTCCAGGGTGAAGGCTACACCTTC
v_call: TRBV12-3/TRBV12-4
clone_size: .
d_call: .
j_call: TRBJ1-2

cdr3_aa: CAISSGQGIYEQYF
cdr3_nt: TGTGCCATCAGTTCAGGACAGGGAATCTACGAGCAGTACTTC
v_call: TRBV10-3
clone_size: .
d_call: TRBD1
j_call: TRBJ2-7

cdr3_aa: CASSPGLAAVNEQFF
cdr3_nt: TGCGCCAGCAGCCCGGGACTAGCGGCGGTCAATGAGCAGTTCTTC
v_call: TRBV5-1
clone_size: .
d_call: TRBD2
j_call: TRBJ2-1

cdr3_aa: CASSPYRGGGTYNEQFF
cdr3_nt: TGTGCCAGTAGTCCCTACCGAGGCGGGGGGACCTACAATGAGCAGTTCTTC
v_call: TRBV19
clone_size: once
d_call: TRBD2
j_call: TRBJ2-1

cdr3_aa: CASSLATGFNEQFF
cdr3_nt: TGTGCCAGCAGCTTAGCGACAGGGTTCAATGAGCAGTTCTTC
v_call: TRBV7-2
clone_size: .
d_call: TRBD1
j_call: TRBJ2-1

cdr3_aa: CASSYRGLAGGRQYF
cdr3_nt: TGTGCCAGCAGTTACAGGGGACTAGCGGGGGGTCGACAGTACTTC
v_call: TRBV6-5
clone_size: .
d_call: TRBD2
j_call: TRBJ2-7

cdr3_aa: CASSEQGSGQFF
cdr3_nt: TGCGCCAGCAGTGAGCAGGGAAGTGGGCAGTTCTTC
v_call: TRBV10-2
clone_size: .
d_call: .
j_call: TRBJ2-1

cdr3_aa: CASSLAEGAISGNTIYF
cdr3_nt: TGCGCCAGCAGCTTGGCCGAAGGGGCTATCTCTGGAAACACCATATATTTT
v_call: TRBV5-1
clone_size: .
d_call: .
j_call: TRBJ1-3

cdr3_aa: CASSDRTGDNEQFF
cdr3_nt: TGTGCCAGCAGCGACAGAACAGGGGACAATGAGCAGTTCTTC
v_call: TRBV7-9
clone_size: many
d_call: TRBD1
j_call: TRBJ2-1

cdr3_aa: CAGGTGINTGELFF
cdr3_nt: TGTGCCGGGGGAACAGGGATCAACACCGGGGAGCTGTTTTTT
v_call: TRBV6-6
clone_size: few
d_call: .
j_call: TRBJ2-2

cdr3_aa: CASSLDGTAYGYTF
cdr3_nt: TGTGCCAGCAGCTTAGATGGTACAGCTTATGGCTACACCTTC
v_call: TRBV11-3
clone_size: once
d_call: .
j_call: TRBJ1-2

cdr3_aa: CASSSTQGKETQYF
cdr3_nt: TGTGCCAGCAGTTCAACACAGGGGAAAGAGACCCAGTACTTC
v_call: TRBV7-9
clone_size: .
d_call: TRBD1
j_call: TRBJ2-5

cdr3_aa: CASSPRLGHIDTQYF
cdr3_nt: TGTGCCAGCAGTCCTCGACTGGGGCATATTGATACGCAGTATTTT
v_call: TRBV27
clone_size: once
d_call: .
j_call: TRBJ2-3

cdr3_aa: CASSLYQPGTGFSYNSPLHF
cdr3_nt: TGTGCCAGCAGTTTATACCAACCCGGGACAGGGTTCTCCTATAATTCACCCCTCCACTTT
v_call: TRBV27
clone_size: .
d_call: TRBD1
j_call: TRBJ1-6

cdr3_aa: CAWRDGTDYTDTQYF
cdr3_nt: TGTGCCTGGAGGGACGGGACTGATTACACAGATACGCAGTATTTT
v_call: TRBV30
clone_size: .
d_call: .
j_call: TRBJ2-3

cdr3_aa: CASSTKLDPRPYGYTF
cdr3_nt: TGCGCCAGCAGCACTAAACTAGACCCCCGGCCGTATGGCTACACCTTC
v_call: TRBV4-3
clone_size: .
d_call: .
j_call: TRBJ1-2

cdr3_aa: CASSWDRGGYYTF
cdr3_nt: TGTGCCAGCAGTTGGGACAGAGGTGGGTACTACACCTTC
v_call: TRBV28
clone_size: few
d_call: TRBD1
j_call: TRBJ1-2

cdr3_aa: CASSLGSSWGTDTQYF
cdr3_nt: TGTGCCAGCAGTTTGGGCTCCTCATGGGGCACAGATACGCAGTATTTT
v_call: TRBV27
clone_size: .
d_call: .
j_call: TRBJ2-3